This note documents a single TCR beta chain sequence. What it binds is not known. The CDR3 runs to 14 residues. V dropped 6 bases and J dropped 5 bases, with 13 bases sitting between them. Germline CDR1 and CDR2: SNHLY and FYNNEI. The data stem from a study of T cell responses to AZD1222 COVID-19 vaccine. Study-level results: Regions 160-218 and 743-854 dominated among vaccine-associated CD4 TCRs spanning spike. Mostly white British, mostly female donors; authors suggested clonal diversity may be underestimated.

The method was immunoSEQ multiplex PCR; TCRdb's version includes in-frame clones alone and lacks a portion of them. This repertoire shows about 160,000 clones, 94% found once; its top ten account for 5.1%. Specimen: peripheral blood, collected 28 days after the second AZD1222 dose. The V call is TRBV2, the J call TRBJ1-4; D unclear. The TCR comes from an adult who received the AZD1222 COVID-19 vaccine. CDR3 residues: CASSLTDINEKLFF. The DNA for the CDR3 is TGTGCCAGCAGCTTAACCGACATCAATGAAAAACTGTTTTTT.